The clone carrying this T cell receptor (beta chain) has only one observation. This record comes from a study of T cell responses to AZD1222 COVID-19 vaccine. The table came from immunoSEQ multiplex PCR; TCRdb's copy has only in-frame clones and leaves some out. Here the sample spans about 130,000 clones, 88% being singletons. This sequence originates from an adult who received the AZD1222 COVID-19 vaccine. The material sequenced was peripheral blood, taken 28 days after the second AZD1222 dose.

CDR3 amino acids: CASSLARDASYNSPLHF. CDR3 in DNA: TGTGCCAGCAGCCTCGCCAGGGACGCGTCCTATAATTCACCCCTCCACTTT. The chain couples TRBV5-6 to TRBJ1-6; weak D call: TRBD1 (5 bases). CDR3 length equals 17 residues. Germline assignment: CDR1 SGHDT and CDR2 YYEEEE. Trimming stripped 4 bases from V and 1 base from J, with 15 bases between. The full variable domain, completed using reference TRBV5-6 and TRBJ1-6, is DAGVTQSPTHLIKTRGQQVTLRCSPKSGHDTVSWYQQALGQGPQFIFQYYEEEERQRGNFPDRFSGHQFPNYSSELNVNALLLGDSALYLCASSLARDASYNSPLHFGNGTRLTVT.